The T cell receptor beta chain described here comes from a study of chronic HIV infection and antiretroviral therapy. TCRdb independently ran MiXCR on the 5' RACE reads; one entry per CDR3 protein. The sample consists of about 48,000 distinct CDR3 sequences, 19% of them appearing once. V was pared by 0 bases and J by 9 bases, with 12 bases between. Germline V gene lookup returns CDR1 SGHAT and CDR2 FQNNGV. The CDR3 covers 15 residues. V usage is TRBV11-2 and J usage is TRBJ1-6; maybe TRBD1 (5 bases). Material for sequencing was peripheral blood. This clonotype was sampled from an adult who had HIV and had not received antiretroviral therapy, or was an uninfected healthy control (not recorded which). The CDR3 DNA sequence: TGTGCCAGCAGCTTAGAGCGGGGGTTTGGTTCACCCCTCCACTTT. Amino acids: CASSLERGFGSPLHF. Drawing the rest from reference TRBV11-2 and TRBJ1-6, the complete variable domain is EAGVAQSPRYKIIEKRQSVAFWCNPISGHATLYWYQQILGQGPKLLIQFQNNGVVDDSQLPKDRFSAERLKGVDSTLKIQPAKLEDSAVYLCASSLERGFGSPLHFGNGTRLTVT.